These T cell receptor beta chains were read from a single sample in a study of blood T cell repertoires in COVID-19. Libraries were prepared by immunoSEQ multiplex PCR; TCRdb keeps only in-frame clonotypes and omits some of them. Of just under 100,000 clones in the sample, around 83% are singletons; the top ten hold around 13%. The specimen sequenced was peripheral blood. All receptors derive from a woman aged 60-70 years in a cohort sampled during active or convalescent COVID-19. Each CDR3 is given with its conserved first and last residue. A D gene is named only where the DNA matches it firmly. Clone sizes are given selectively: once, few, many, or a class where the clone is expanded.

V gene	CDR3 length	D gene	J gene	clone size	CDR3 protein
TRBV19	13	.	TRBJ2-7	.	CASRTGTNYEQYF
TRBV18	16	TRBD1	TRBJ1-5	.	CASSPPGQGPNQPQHF
TRBV10-2	15	.	TRBJ1-3	.	CASSLTASSGNTIYF
TRBV5-4	13	.	TRBJ1-2	.	CASSIDSPYGYTF
TRBV6-6	13	TRBD1	TRBJ1-1	.	CASSAQGGGEAFF
TRBV15	16	TRBD2	TRBJ2-7	once	CATSGSPSGRIYEQYF
TRBV18	16	.	TRBJ2-3	once	CASSPKEISSTDTQYF
TRBV21-1	15	.	TRBJ2-4	.	CASSTRQTAKNIQYF
TRBV7-2	16	.	TRBJ1-2	.	CASSLSGGASNYGYTF
TRBV19	15	.	TRBJ1-2	.	CASSIEASFFYGYTF
TRBV4-1	15	TRBD1	TRBJ1-1	.	CASSQGDRGNTEAFF
TRBV25-1	17	TRBD1	TRBJ1-3	.	CASSALPGQGAGNTIYF
TRBV19	16	TRBD2	TRBJ2-2	.	CASSMGLAGVLGELFF
TRBV28	14	.	TRBJ1-3	once	CASSAPGSGNTIYF
TRBV5-1	13	.	TRBJ1-2	.	CASSIDRPHGYTF
TRBV5-1	15	TRBD2	TRBJ2-5	few	CASSTSGGSQETQYF
TRBV3-1/TRBV3-2	15	.	TRBJ1-4	.	CASSPPAGAREKLFF
TRBV6-6	13	TRBD2	TRBJ2-5	.	CATLAGGRETQYF
TRBV11-2	14	.	TRBJ2-7	.	CASSLAPADYEQYF
TRBV5-1	14	TRBD1	TRBJ2-7	.	CASYRDRARNEQYF
TRBV28	13	TRBD1	TRBJ1-2	once	CASSLPDRVGYTF
TRBV10-3	14	TRBD1	TRBJ1-1	.	CAISRDRTNTEAFF
TRBV3-1/TRBV3-2	17	.	TRBJ1-6	.	CASSQESAPGFNSPLHF
TRBV4-2	15	TRBD1	TRBJ1-2	.	CASSQDYQGAGGYTF
TRBV5-1	16	TRBD1	TRBJ1-1	once	CASSLQGFIGNTEAFF
TRBV19	13	.	TRBJ1-4	.	CASSIGAMRKLFF
TRBV2	15	TRBD2	TRBJ2-2	.	CASNALAGGPGELFF
TRBV6-1	13	.	TRBJ2-7	.	CASSEVEPYEQYF
TRBV19	15	TRBD1	TRBJ1-3	.	CASSRTGLAGNTIYF
TRBV30	12	TRBD1	TRBJ1-4	.	CAWSVQGEKLFF
TRBV19	17	TRBD2	TRBJ2-4	.	CASLETSGRNGKNIQYF
TRBV6-5	16	.	TRBJ1-1	.	CASSWDISRGNTEAFF
TRBV6-6	16	.	TRBJ1-3	.	CASTVEGTSSGNTIYF
TRBV24-1	16	TRBD1	TRBJ2-1	.	CATSDSGQGNINEQFF
TRBV3-1/TRBV3-2	15	.	TRBJ1-1	.	CASSQEHSRNTEAFF
TRBV4-2	18	TRBD1	TRBJ1-2	.	CASSHDGDRGRPNYGYTF
TRBV19	15	.	TRBJ1-1	.	CASSPQRGWGTEAFF
TRBV28	15	TRBD1	TRBJ1-4	.	CASRAGTGANEKLFF
TRBV19	15	TRBD2	TRBJ2-5	.	CASSIWRGAKETQYF
TRBV5-3	12	.	TRBJ2-5	.	CARFAPQETQYF
TRBV7-8	16	.	TRBJ2-5	.	CASSHSSGRGSQTQYF
TRBV7-9	15	.	TRBJ2-3	.	CASSSRSGQGNTQYF
TRBV9	16	TRBD2	TRBJ2-3	.	CASSGRLAGRTDTQYF
TRBV28	14	TRBD1	TRBJ2-5	few	CASRGTGAWETQYF
TRBV18	14	TRBD2	TRBJ2-3	.	CASSFGGARDTQYF
TRBV10-1	12	TRBD1	TRBJ1-2	.	CAILQGTAVYTF
TRBV14	17	TRBD1	TRBJ2-1	.	CASSPGFRDRRYNEQFF